Below are 16 T cell receptor beta chains sequenced from a single sample in a study of blood T cell repertoires in COVID-19 (TCRdb year 2020). Libraries came from the immunoSEQ multiplex PCR assay. TCRdb obtained this table from immuneACCESS and retained in-frame rearrangements with V and J assigned. These tables miss some clones; where compared with another copy, unresolved V genes account for less than half of the shortfall, and the remainder is unexplained. In all, the sample holds approximately 150,000 clones, and approximately 90% of those were seen once. The top ten constitute around 4.8% of the sample. Material: peripheral blood. The receptors were gathered from a man younger than 35 with COVID-19, enrolled during active disease.

This clone was recorded only once. The V gene is TRBV3-1 (or the pseudogene TRBV3-2), the J gene TRBJ1-2; 11 bases are shared with TRBD1. Trimming removed 3 bases from V and 3 bases from J; junction bases left unmatched: 9. This CDR3 contains 17 residues. CDR1 LGHDT and CDR2 YNNKEL come from the germline V gene (reference sequence). CDR3 coding DNA: TGTGCCAGCAGCCATCCCCAAGGGGGACAGGGGGACTATGGCTACACCTTC. Translating gives CASSHPQGGQGDYGYTF.

The CDR3 DNA sequence: TGTGCCAGCTCACCAAGTATCGGGGACAGGGATAACTCTAACTATGGCTACACCTTC. Protein product: CASSPSIGDRDNSNYGYTF. This chain links TRBV18 with TRBJ1-2; 9 nucleotides agree with TRBD1. The junction had 13 bases not matched to a gene; V was cut back by 2 bases and J by 0 bases. The CDR3 spans 19 residues. The germline CDR1 and CDR2 sequences are KGHSH and LQKENI.

The chain is built from TRBV2 and TRBJ2-7; 7 bases align to TRBD1. Trimming cost V 8 bases and J 2 bases; bases outside gene matches: 9. Germline V gene data show CDR1 as SNHLY and CDR2 as FYNNEI. The CDR3 loop spans 14 amino acids. The CDR3 here is CASCWGQSTYEQYF. CDR3 nucleotide sequence: TGTGCCAGCTGCTGGGGACAGTCAACCTACGAGCAGTACTTC.

The chain is built from TRBV5-1 and TRBJ2-1; 14 bases are shared with TRBD2. CDR1 and CDR2 (germline): SGHRS, YFSETQ. The CDR3 contains 16 residues. Trimming took 4 bases from V and 9 from J; bases not matched to a gene: 9. CDR3 sequence: CASSAGTSGSGGEQFF. DNA of the CDR3: TGCGCCAGCAGCGCCGGGACTAGCGGGAGTGGAGGTGAGCAGTTCTTC. The complete variable domain, with remaining parts taken from reference TRBV5-1 and TRBJ2-1, reads KAGVTQTPRYLIKTRGQQVTLSCSPISGHRSVSWYQQTPGQGLQFLFEYFSETQRNKGNFPGRFSGRQFSNSRSEMNVSTLELGDSALYLCASSAGTSGSGGEQFFGPGTRLTVL.

The J gene is TRBJ2-1, the V gene TRBV4-3; perhaps TRBD1 as D (5 bases). Per germline, CDR1 LGHNA and CDR2 YSLEER. The germline V and J ends were trimmed by 0 bases and 5 bases, with 11 bases remaining between them. The CDR3 has 15 amino acids. The CDR3 region is CASSQEIGANNEQFF. Here the CDR3 DNA reads TGCGCCAGCAGCCAAGAAATAGGGGCCAACAATGAGCAGTTCTTC.

This CDR3 is CASSAYGSGGPNYGYTF. The CDR3 nucleotides read TGTGCCAGCAGTGCTTATGGTTCGGGGGGCCCAAACTATGGCTACACCTTC. The rearrangement joins TRBV25-1 to TRBJ1-2, with a possible D match to TRBD1 (6 bases). Looked up from germline, CDR1 is MGHDK and CDR2 is SYGVNS. The CDR3 consists of 17 residues. V was trimmed by 4 bases and J by 2 bases, leaving 20 bases between them.

The chain carries TRBV2 and TRBJ1-1, with a possible D match to TRBD1 (6 bases). Germline V gene sequence: CDR1 SNHLY, CDR2 FYNNEI. The V and J ends lost 6 bases and 1 base respectively, with 9 bases between them. This CDR3 has 13 amino acids. CDR3 coding DNA: TGTGCCAGCAGAACAGGGAGGAACACTGAAGCTTTCTTT. This encodes CASRTGRNTEAFF.

V and J are TRBV6-5 and TRBJ2-7; 7 bases align to TRBD1. The trim removed 2 bases at V and 3 bases at J, leaving 4 bases unmatched. Germline CDR1 MNHEY, CDR2 SVGAGI. The length of the CDR3 is 14 residues. CDR3: CASSYRSGGYEQYF. The CDR3 DNA sequence: TGTGCCAGCAGTTACCGGTCAGGGGGCTACGAGCAGTACTTC.

The chain uses TRBV18 and TRBJ2-5; 9 bases match TRBD1. Germline V gives CDR1 KGHSH, CDR2 LQKENI. The CDR3 consists of 14 residues. The V and J ends lost 3 bases and 5 bases, in that order; junction bases with no gene match: 4. The CDR3 nucleotides read TGTGCCAGCTCACCCTCCGGACAGGGGGAGACCCAGTACTTC. Protein product: CASSPSGQGETQYF. The full variable domain, rest sourced from reference TRBV18 and TRBJ2-5, is NAGVMQNPRHLVRRRGQEARLRCSPMKGHSHVYWYRQLPEEGLKFMVYLQKENIIDESGMPKERFSAEFPKEGPSILRIQQVVRGDSAAYFCASSPSGQGETQYFGPGTRLLVL.

This sequence joins TRBV4-1 and TRBJ2-1, with D unclear. The germline CDR1 and CDR2 sequences are MGHRA and YSYEKL. The CDR3 spans 14 residues. Trimming shortened V by 2 bases and J by 0 bases, and 5 bases separated the two germline ends. The CDR3 spells CASSQPGSYNEQFF. The CDR3 DNA reads TGCGCCAGCAGCCAACCAGGCTCCTACAATGAGCAGTTCTTC.

J is TRBJ1-6 and V is TRBV2; D is unresolved. Between the trimmed V and J ends, which lost 7 bases and 8 bases, there was a span of 15 bases. The CDR3 has 14 amino acids. Germline CDR1 is SNHLY and CDR2 is FYNNEI. The CDR3 DNA sequence: TGTGCCAGCAACGAGGGTAAGTCGGATTCACCCCTCCACTTT. Translated: CASNEGKSDSPLHF.

This chain links TRBV5-1 with TRBJ2-1, with 11 bases fitting TRBD2. The V gene end was trimmed by 3 bases and the J gene end by 6 bases; junction bases not matched to a gene: 2. The germline V gene has CDR1 SGHRS and CDR2 YFSETQ. The CDR3 sequence is 14 residues long. CDR3 bases: TGCGCCAGCAGCTCGGGGACTAGCGGCAATGAGCAGTTCTTC. Translated: CASSSGTSGNEQFF.

J is TRBJ1-1 and V is TRBV28; maybe TRBD1 (6 bases). V was trimmed by 7 bases and J by 7 bases, leaving 16 bases between them. Germline CDR1 is MDHEN and CDR2 is SYDVKM. The CDR3 consists of 13 residues. Here the CDR3 reads CASTRTVNVEAFF. The CDR3 DNA reads TGTGCCAGCACCCGGACAGTAAACGTTGAAGCTTTCTTT.

The rearrangement links TRBV2 to TRBJ2-7; tentatively, D is TRBD2 (5 bases). The ends were cut back, 0 bases at V and 0 bases at J, with 12 bases in the middle. This CDR3 has 16 residues. Germline loops: CDR1 SNHLY, CDR2 FYNNEI. The CDR3: CASSEALAASSYEQYF. For the CDR3, the DNA is TGTGCCAGCAGTGAAGCGCTAGCTGCAAGCTCCTACGAGCAGTACTTC.

The rearrangement links TRBV5-1 to TRBJ2-1; 7 nucleotides agree with TRBD1. This CDR3 contains 16 residues. CDR1 is SGHRS and CDR2 is YFSETQ in the germline V gene. The V and J ends lost 3 bases and 3 bases, in that order; junction bases with no gene match: 9. The CDR3 bases are TGCGCCAGCAGCTCACCAGGGACAGCCGTCTACAATGAGCAGTTCTTC. Translating gives CASSSPGTAVYNEQFF.

This chain links TRBV28 with TRBJ2-3, with D unresolved. Germline V gene lookup returns CDR1 MDHEN and CDR2 SYDVKM. Trimming took off 3 bases at V and 0 bases at J, with 7 bases between the two ends. This CDR3 contains 14 residues. The CDR3 nucleotides read TGTGCCAGCAGTTTGGCCAGAAGCACAGATACGCAGTATTTT. It yields the protein CASSLARSTDTQYF.